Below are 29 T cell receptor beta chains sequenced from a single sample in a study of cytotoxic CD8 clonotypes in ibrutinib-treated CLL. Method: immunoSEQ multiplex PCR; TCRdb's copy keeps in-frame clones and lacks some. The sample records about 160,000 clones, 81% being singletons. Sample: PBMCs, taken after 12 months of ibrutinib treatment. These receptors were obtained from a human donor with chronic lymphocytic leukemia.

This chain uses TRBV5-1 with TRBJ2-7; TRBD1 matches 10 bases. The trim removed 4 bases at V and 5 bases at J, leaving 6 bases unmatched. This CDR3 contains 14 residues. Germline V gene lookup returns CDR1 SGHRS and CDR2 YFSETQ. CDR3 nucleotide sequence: TGCGCCAGCAGCGTCGGGGACAGGGGCCACGAGCAGTACTTC. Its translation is CASSVGDRGHEQYF.

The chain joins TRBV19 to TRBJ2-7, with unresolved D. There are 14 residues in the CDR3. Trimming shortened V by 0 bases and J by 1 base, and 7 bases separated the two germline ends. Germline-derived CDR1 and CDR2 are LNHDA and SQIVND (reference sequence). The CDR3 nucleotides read TGTGCCAGTAGTATAGAGCAGCGATCCTACGAGCAGTACTTC. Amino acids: CASSIEQRSYEQYF.

The CDR3 DNA follows: TGTGCCAGCAGTTACTCTTCCTGGTCCTATGGCTACACCTTC. Translated: CASSYSSWSYGYTF. The genes are TRBV6-6 and TRBJ1-2; D unclear. CDR1 and CDR2 (germline): MNHNY, SVGAGI (reference sequence). This CDR3 contains 14 residues. Trimming pared 0 bases from V and 4 bases from J, leaving 9 bases between.

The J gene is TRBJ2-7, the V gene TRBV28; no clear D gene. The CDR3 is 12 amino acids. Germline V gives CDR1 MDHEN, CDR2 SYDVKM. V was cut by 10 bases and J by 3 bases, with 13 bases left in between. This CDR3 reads CATKGGNYEQYF. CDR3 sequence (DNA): TGTGCCACCAAGGGTGGGAACTACGAGCAGTACTTC. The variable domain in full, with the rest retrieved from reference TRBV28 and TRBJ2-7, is DVKVTQSSRYLVKRTGEKVFLECVQDMDHENMFWYRQDPGLGLRLIYFSYDVKMKEKGDIPEGYSVSREKKERFSLILESASTNQTSMYLCATKGGNYEQYFGPGTRLTVT.

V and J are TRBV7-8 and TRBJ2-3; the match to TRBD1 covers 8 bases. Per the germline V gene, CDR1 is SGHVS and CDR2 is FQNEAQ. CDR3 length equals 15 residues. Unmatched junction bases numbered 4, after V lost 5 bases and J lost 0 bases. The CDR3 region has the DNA TGTGCCAGCAGCAACCGGGACAGGAGCACAGATACGCAGTATTTT. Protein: CASSNRDRSTDTQYF.

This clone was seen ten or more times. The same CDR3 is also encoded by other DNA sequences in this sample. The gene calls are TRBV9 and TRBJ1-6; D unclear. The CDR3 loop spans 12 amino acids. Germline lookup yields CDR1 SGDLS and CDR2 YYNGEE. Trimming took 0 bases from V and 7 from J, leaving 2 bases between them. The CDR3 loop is CASSVENSPLHF. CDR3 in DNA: TGTGCCAGCAGCGTAGAAAATTCACCCCTCCACTTT.

CDR3 residues: CASSNRDRGPFGYTF. The CDR3 bases are TGTGCCAGTAGTAACCGGGACAGGGGGCCTTTTGGCTACACCTTC. The chain recombines TRBV19 with TRBJ1-2; 12 bases align to TRBD1. CDR3 length equals 15 residues. In germline, CDR1 is LNHDA, CDR2 SQIVND (reference sequence). Trimming took 4 bases from V and 7 from J; bases not matched to a gene: 7.

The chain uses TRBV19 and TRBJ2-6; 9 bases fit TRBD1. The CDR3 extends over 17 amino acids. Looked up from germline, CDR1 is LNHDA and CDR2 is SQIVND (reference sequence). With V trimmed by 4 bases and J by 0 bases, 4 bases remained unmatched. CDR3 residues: CASSRDRASSGANVLTF. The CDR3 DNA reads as TGTGCCAGTAGTAGGGACAGGGCCTCCTCTGGGGCCAACGTCCTGACTTTC.

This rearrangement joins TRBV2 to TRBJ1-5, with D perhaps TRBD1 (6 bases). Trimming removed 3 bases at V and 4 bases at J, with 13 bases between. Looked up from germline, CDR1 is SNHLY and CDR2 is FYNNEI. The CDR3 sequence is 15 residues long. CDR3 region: CASSDGDRRNQPQHF. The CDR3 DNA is TGTGCCAGCAGTGATGGAGACAGGCGTAATCAGCCCCAGCATTTT.

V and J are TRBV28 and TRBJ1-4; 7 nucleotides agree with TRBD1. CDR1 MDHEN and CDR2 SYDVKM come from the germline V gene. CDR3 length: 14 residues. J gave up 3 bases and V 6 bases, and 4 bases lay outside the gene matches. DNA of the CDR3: TGTGCCAGCAGAGGGGGACAGCCTAATGAAAAACTGTTTTTT. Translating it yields CASRGGQPNEKLFF. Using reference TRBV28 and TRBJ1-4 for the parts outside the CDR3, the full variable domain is DVKVTQSSRYLVKRTGEKVFLECVQDMDHENMFWYRQDPGLGLRLIYFSYDVKMKEKGDIPEGYSVSREKKERFSLILESASTNQTSMYLCASRGGQPNEKLFFGSGTQLSVL.

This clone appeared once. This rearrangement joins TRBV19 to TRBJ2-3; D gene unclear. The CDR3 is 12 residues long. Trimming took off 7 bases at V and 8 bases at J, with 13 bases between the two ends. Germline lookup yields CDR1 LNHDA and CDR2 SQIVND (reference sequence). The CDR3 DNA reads TGTGCCAGTACAGGCAGTCCGGGTACGCAGTATTTT. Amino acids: CASTGSPGTQYF.

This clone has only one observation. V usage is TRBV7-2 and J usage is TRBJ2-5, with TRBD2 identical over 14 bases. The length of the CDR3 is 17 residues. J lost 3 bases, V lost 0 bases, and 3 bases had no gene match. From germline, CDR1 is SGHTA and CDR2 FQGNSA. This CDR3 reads CASSLALTSGREETQYF. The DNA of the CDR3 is TGTGCCAGCAGCTTAGCCCTGACTAGCGGGAGGGAAGAGACCCAGTACTTC.

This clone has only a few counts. The CDR3 region is CASSAGTSGGAIDTQYF. The DNA for the CDR3 is TGTGCCAGCAGCGCCGGGACTAGCGGGGGGGCAATAGATACGCAGTATTTT. V and J are TRBV7-2 and TRBJ2-3, with 16 bases fitting TRBD2. Germline assignment: CDR1 SGHTA and CDR2 FQGNSA. The ends lost 5 bases at V and 5 bases at J; junction bases unmatched: 7. This CDR3 spans 17 amino acids.

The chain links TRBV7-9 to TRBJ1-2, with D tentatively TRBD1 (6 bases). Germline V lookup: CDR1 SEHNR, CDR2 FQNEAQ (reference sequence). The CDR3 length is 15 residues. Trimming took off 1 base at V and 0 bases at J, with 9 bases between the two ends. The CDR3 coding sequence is TGTGCCAGCAGCTTAGGGACAGCCGCTAACTATGGCTACACCTTC. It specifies CASSLGTAANYGYTF.

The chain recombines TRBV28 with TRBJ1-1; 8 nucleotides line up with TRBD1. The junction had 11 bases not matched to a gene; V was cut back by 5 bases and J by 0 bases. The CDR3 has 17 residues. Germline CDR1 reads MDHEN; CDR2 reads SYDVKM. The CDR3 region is CASSPRQGWFLNTEAFF. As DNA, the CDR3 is TGTGCCAGCAGTCCACGACAGGGGTGGTTCCTGAACACTGAAGCTTTCTTT.

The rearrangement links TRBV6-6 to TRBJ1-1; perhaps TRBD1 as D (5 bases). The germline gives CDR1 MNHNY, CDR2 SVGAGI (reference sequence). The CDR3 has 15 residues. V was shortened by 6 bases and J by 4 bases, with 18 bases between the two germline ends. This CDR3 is CASSLGPLGGTEAFF. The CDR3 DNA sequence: TGTGCCAGCAGCCTCGGACCTCTCGGGGGCACTGAAGCTTTCTTT.

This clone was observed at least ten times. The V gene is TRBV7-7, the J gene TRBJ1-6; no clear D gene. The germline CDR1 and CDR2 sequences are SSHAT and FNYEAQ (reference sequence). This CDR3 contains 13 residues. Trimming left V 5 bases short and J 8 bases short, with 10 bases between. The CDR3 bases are TGTGCCAGCAGCCCACAGCTGGATTCACCCCTCCACTTT. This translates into CASSPQLDSPLHF.

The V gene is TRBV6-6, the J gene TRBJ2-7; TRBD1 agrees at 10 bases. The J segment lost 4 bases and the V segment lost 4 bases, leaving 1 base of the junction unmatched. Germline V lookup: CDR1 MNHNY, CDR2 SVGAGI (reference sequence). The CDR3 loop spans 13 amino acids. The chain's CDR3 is CASSWGQGYEQYF. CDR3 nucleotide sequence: TGTGCCAGCAGTTGGGGACAGGGGTACGAGCAGTACTTC.

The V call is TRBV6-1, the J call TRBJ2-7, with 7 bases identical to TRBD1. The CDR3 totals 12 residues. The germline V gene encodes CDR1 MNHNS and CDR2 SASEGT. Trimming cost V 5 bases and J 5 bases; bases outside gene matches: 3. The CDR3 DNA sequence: TGTGCCAGCAGTCGACAGGGCAACGAGCAGTACTTC. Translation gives CASSRQGNEQYF.

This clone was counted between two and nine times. CDR3 amino acids: CSVARGQGIDQPQHF. CDR3 bases: TGCAGCGTTGCGCGGGGACAGGGGATAGATCAGCCCCAGCATTTT. The chain joins TRBV29-1 to TRBJ1-5, with 10 bases fitting TRBD1. This CDR3 region has 15 residues. V gave up 4 bases and J gave up 5 bases; unmatched junction bases: 8. Germline V gene data show CDR1 as SQVTM and CDR2 as ANQGSEA.

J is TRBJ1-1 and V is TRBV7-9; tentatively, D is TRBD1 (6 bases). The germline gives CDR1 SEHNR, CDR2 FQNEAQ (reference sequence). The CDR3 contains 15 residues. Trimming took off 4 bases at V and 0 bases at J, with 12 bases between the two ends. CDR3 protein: CASSSQGRMNTEAFF. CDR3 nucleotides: TGTGCCAGCAGCTCCCAGGGGCGGATGAACACTGAAGCTTTCTTT.

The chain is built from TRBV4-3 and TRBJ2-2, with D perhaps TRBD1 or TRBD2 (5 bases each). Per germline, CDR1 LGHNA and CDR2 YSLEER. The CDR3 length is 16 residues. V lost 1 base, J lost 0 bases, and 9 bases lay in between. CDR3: CASSQVLGANTGELFF. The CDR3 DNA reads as TGCGCCAGCAGCCAAGTTCTGGGGGCGAACACCGGGGAGCTGTTTTTT.

The CDR3 sequence: CASSPQGMGNEQFF. CDR3 in DNA: TGTGCCAGCAGCCCACAGGGTATGGGCAATGAGCAGTTCTTC. The chain couples TRBV5-4 to TRBJ2-1; D is possibly TRBD1 (6 bases). Germline-derived CDR1 and CDR2 are SGHNT and YYREEE (reference sequence). This CDR3 comprises 14 residues. Trimming removed 4 bases at V and 6 bases at J, with 14 bases between.

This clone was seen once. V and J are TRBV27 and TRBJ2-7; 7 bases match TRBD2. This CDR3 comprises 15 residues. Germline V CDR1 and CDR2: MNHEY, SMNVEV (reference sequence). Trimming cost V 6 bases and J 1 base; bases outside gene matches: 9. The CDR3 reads CASSPKAGASYEQYF. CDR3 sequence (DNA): TGTGCCAGCAGCCCTAAGGCGGGAGCGTCCTACGAGCAGTACTTC.

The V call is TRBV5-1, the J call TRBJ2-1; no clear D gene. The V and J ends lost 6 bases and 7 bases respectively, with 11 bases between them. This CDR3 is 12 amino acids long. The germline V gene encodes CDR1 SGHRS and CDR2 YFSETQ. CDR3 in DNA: TGCGCCAGCAAAGGTAGTGGAAATGAGCAGTTCTTC. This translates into CASKGSGNEQFF. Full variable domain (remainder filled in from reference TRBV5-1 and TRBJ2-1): KAGVTQTPRYLIKTRGQQVTLSCSPISGHRSVSWYQQTPGQGLQFLFEYFSETQRNKGNFPGRFSGRQFSNSRSEMNVSTLELGDSALYLCASKGSGNEQFFGPGTRLTVL.

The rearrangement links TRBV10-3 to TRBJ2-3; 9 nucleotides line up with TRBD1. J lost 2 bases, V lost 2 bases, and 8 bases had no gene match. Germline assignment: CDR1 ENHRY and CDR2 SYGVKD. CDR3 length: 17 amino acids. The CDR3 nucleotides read TGTGCCATCAGTGAGGGACAGGGGCCCGGAAACACAGATACGCAGTATTTT. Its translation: CAISEGQGPGNTDTQYF.

The CDR3 nucleotides read TGCAGCGTTGGGCTTCAAGAGACCCAGTACTTC. Protein sequence: CSVGLQETQYF. The chain couples TRBV29-1 to TRBJ2-5; no clear D. The CDR3 has 11 residues. V was pared by 4 bases and J by 2 bases, with 5 bases between. Germline-derived CDR1 and CDR2 are SQVTM and ANQGSEA. The variable domain in full, with the rest retrieved from reference TRBV29-1 and TRBJ2-5, is SAVISQKPSRDICQRGTSLTIQCQVDSQVTMMFWYRQQPGQSLTLIATANQGSEATYESGFVIDKFPISRPNLTFSTLTVSNMSPEDSSIYLCSVGLQETQYFGPGTRLLVL.

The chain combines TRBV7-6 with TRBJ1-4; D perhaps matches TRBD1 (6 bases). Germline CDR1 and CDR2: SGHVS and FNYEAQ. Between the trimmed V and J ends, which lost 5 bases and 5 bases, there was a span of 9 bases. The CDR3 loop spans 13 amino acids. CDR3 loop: CASSLGGNEKLFF. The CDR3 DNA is TGTGCCAGCAGCCTAGGGGGAAATGAAAAACTGTTTTTT. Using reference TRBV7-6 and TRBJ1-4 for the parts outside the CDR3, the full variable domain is GAGVSQSPRYKVTKRGQDVALRCDPISGHVSLYWYRQALGQGPEFLTYFNYEAQQDKSGLPNDRFSAERPEGSISTLTIQRTEQRDSAMYRCASSLGGNEKLFFGSGTQLSVL.

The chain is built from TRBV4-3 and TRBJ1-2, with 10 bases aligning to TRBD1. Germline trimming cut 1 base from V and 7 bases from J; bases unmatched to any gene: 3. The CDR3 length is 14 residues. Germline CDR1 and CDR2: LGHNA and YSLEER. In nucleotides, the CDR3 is TGCGCCAGCAGCCAAGGACAGGGGGCTGGTGGCTACACCTTC. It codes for CASSQGQGAGGYTF.